The 13 T cell receptor beta chains in this list originate from one sample, sequenced in a study of shared clonotypes between healthy human individuals (dated by TCRdb to the early 2020s). Libraries were built with the immunoSEQ multiplex PCR assay. TCRdb holds this immuneACCESS table with in-frame rearrangements only. Some clones are missing; in checked studies, unresolved V genes explain under half, and the rest has no known cause. The sample table lists about 530,000 clones, almost 97% of them with a count of one. The ten largest clones take up 0.06% of the sample. Sequenced input: naive CD4+ T cells sorted from blood. In the paper's terms, the cell subset or site label means: CD45RA+ positively selected. All receptors derive from a woman between 25 and 40 years old in good health.

This clone was picked up one time. This chain links TRBV5-1 with TRBJ2-3, with D unclear. Germline assignment: CDR1 SGHRS and CDR2 YFSETQ. Deletions cut 1 base from V and 6 bases from J, with 3 bases between. This CDR3 comprises 11 residues. The CDR3 sequence is CASSLWDTQYF. In DNA, the CDR3 is TGCGCCAGCAGCTTGTGGGATACGCAGTATTTT.

The chain combines TRBV5-1 with TRBJ2-2, with D perhaps matching TRBD1 or TRBD2 (5 bases each). Germline assignment: CDR1 SGHRS and CDR2 YFSETQ. This CDR3 contains 14 residues. V lost 1 base to trimming and J lost 4 bases, with 8 bases between them. CDR3 protein: CASSLQGTTGELFF. DNA for the CDR3: TGCGCCAGCAGCTTGCAAGGGACCACCGGGGAGCTGTTTTTT.

The chain employs TRBV6-5 and TRBJ2-7, with D possibly TRBD2 on 6 matching bases. The germline CDR1 and CDR2 sequences are MNHEY and SVGAGI. The CDR3 contains 13 residues. The germline V and J ends were trimmed by 5 bases and 5 bases, with 13 bases remaining between them. CDR3 coding DNA: TGTGCCAGCAGTGGGAGGACGCGGGACGAGCAGTACTTC. This gives the protein CASSGRTRDEQYF.

V is TRBV6-5 and J is TRBJ1-1; 7 bases align to TRBD1. J gave up 1 base and V 6 bases, and 5 bases lay outside the gene matches. From germline, CDR1 is MNHEY and CDR2 SVGAGI. This CDR3 contains 14 residues. The chain's CDR3 is CASSQDRANTEAFF. The CDR3 DNA reads TGTGCCAGCAGCCAAGACAGGGCGAACACTGAAGCTTTCTTT.

This sequence joins TRBV19 and TRBJ2-2; D gene unclear. V was pared by 11 bases and J by 6 bases, with 10 bases between. The CDR3 runs to 11 residues. The germline gives CDR1 LNHDA, CDR2 SQIVND (reference sequence). CDR3 sequence (DNA): TGTGCCTCAAGACGGGCCGGGGAGCTGTTTTTT. This sequence encodes CASRRAGELFF. The complete variable domain, with remaining parts taken from reference TRBV19 and TRBJ2-2, reads DGGITQSPKYLFRKEGQNVTLSCEQNLNHDAMYWYRQDPGQGLRLIYYSQIVNDFQKGDIAEGYSVSREKKESFPLTVTSAQKNPTAFYLCASRRAGELFFGEGSRLTVL.

The chain employs TRBV5-1 and TRBJ2-7; D ambiguous. The V end was cut by 4 bases, the J end by 1 base, with 15 bases between. Germline CDR1 and CDR2: SGHRS and YFSETQ. CDR3 length equals 15 residues. CDR3 in amino acids: CASSPAPQASYEQYF. CDR3 DNA: TGCGCCAGCAGCCCGGCCCCCCAGGCATCCTACGAGCAGTACTTC.

This clone was counted once. The chain is built from TRBV5-1 and TRBJ2-1; 7 nucleotides agree with TRBD1. Germline values: CDR1 SGHRS, CDR2 YFSETQ. The J segment lost 4 bases and the V segment lost 3 bases, leaving 7 bases of the junction unmatched. The CDR3 runs to 15 residues. In nucleotides, the CDR3 is TGCGCCAGCAGCTCTGGGACAGCCAAATACAATGAGCAGTTCTTC. Translating gives CASSSGTAKYNEQFF.

The J gene is TRBJ2-2, the V gene TRBV27; D perhaps matches TRBD2 (6 bases). Germline V gives CDR1 MNHEY, CDR2 SMNVEV (reference sequence). This CDR3 has 14 residues. Trimming pared 6 bases from V and 6 bases from J, leaving 14 bases between. CDR3 residues: CASSVGTSAGELFF. The CDR3 coding sequence is TGTGCCAGCAGCGTGGGGACTTCCGCCGGGGAGCTGTTTTTT.

Only one count was recorded for this clone. The chain uses TRBV7-8 and TRBJ2-5, with D tentatively TRBD2 (5 bases). Deletions cut 1 base from V and 2 bases from J, with 17 bases between. Germline lookup yields CDR1 SGHVS and CDR2 FQNEAQ. The CDR3 is 17 residues long. CDR3 coding DNA: TGTGCCAGCAGCTTAGAGAAGCGACGGGGTGGGCAAGAGACCCAGTACTTC. This codes for CASSLEKRRGGQETQYF.

The V call is TRBV5-4, the J call TRBJ2-3; TRBD2 matches at 8 bases. CDR1 SGHNT and CDR2 YYREEE come from the germline V gene (reference sequence). With 5 bases clipped from V and 4 bases from J, the junction kept 6 bases outside the gene matches. This CDR3 region has 14 residues. The CDR3 here is CASRFSGRADTQYF. The CDR3 DNA sequence: TGTGCCAGCAGATTCTCCGGGAGGGCAGATACGCAGTATTTT.

The CDR3 sequence: CASSLRGGSTLEQYF. The CDR3 nucleotides are TGTGCCAGCAGCTTAAGGGGCGGGAGTACCCTCGAGCAGTACTTC. The genes are TRBV7-9 and TRBJ2-7; 7 positions match TRBD2. From germline, CDR1 is SEHNR and CDR2 FQNEAQ (reference sequence). The CDR3 runs 15 residues. After removal of 2 bases from V and 6 bases from J, the junction contained 10 bases not matched to a gene.

The chain has TRBV7-9 and TRBJ1-5, with 7 bases identical to TRBD1. CDR3 length: 17 amino acids. The J segment lost 0 bases and the V segment lost 1 base, leaving 6 bases of the junction unmatched. Per germline, CDR1 SEHNR and CDR2 FQNEAQ (reference sequence). DNA for the CDR3: TGTGCCAGCAGCTTAGTCAGGGGGGCAAATAGCAATCAGCCCCAGCATTTT. This sequence encodes CASSLVRGANSNQPQHF.

The V call is TRBV28, the J call TRBJ1-5, with no clear D. The CDR3 spans 15 residues. Germline CDR1 reads MDHEN; CDR2 reads SYDVKM. Trimming shortened V by 6 bases and J by 7 bases, and 19 bases separated the two germline ends. This chain's CDR3 is CASSIIRQRHQPQHF. CDR3 bases: TGTGCCAGCAGCATAATTAGACAACGACACCAGCCCCAGCATTTT.